This T cell receptor beta chain originates from a study of cytomegalovirus exposure and HLA in healthy donors. Study-level results: In vitro confirmation showed three CMV-associated chains to be CMV antigen specific.

Germline V gene sequence: CDR1 SGHVS, CDR2 FQNEAQ. V shed 5 bases and J 7 bases; nucleotides not matched to a gene: 22. This CDR3 region has 20 residues. The protocol was immunoSEQ multiplex PCR, while the TCRdb copy is restricted to in-frame clones and leaves out a portion. The sample consists of some 200,000 clones, approximately 90% of them appearing once. In the case of this clone: What it recognizes is unknown.

This TCR derives from a woman between 18 and 29 years old in good health and CMV-seronegative. The sample consisted of PBMCs. The rearrangement links TRBV7-8 to TRBJ1-5; 11 bases are a match to TRBD1. The CDR3 DNA follows: TGTGCCAGCAGCCCCCTGGAAGGACAGGGGGCGAGAGGGGCCGGACAGCCCCAGCATTTT. Translation: CASSPLEGQGARGAGQPQHF.